The source of this T cell receptor (beta chain) is a study of blood T cells in healthy people across ages (dated by TCRdb to about 2015). For context, the study as a whole: In model experiments, template switching captured roughly one uniquely barcoded TCR beta cDNA molecule for every two T cells. Age-related changes in TCR beta repertoire diversity were measured in the study by deep sequencing normalized with unique cDNA molecular identifiers. Four age groups were formed from the donors: young (average approximately 16 years), middle-aged (just under 40), aged (roughly 59) and long-lived (82). To avoid experimental bias, donors of different ages were randomly spread across the sequencing lanes. Two additional independent replicas of 1 million unique cDNA reads from the same blood draw were analyzed for two donors (one aged 18 to 29 and one aged 80 or older).

V and J lose 0 bases and 0 bases, and a span of 10 bases separates them. There are 16 amino acids in the CDR3, from cysteine to phenylalanine inclusive. The CDR3 DNA has 48 bases and is translated from base 1. The CDR1 and CDR2 encoded by the germline V gene (reference sequence) are WNHNN and SYGVQD. The donors were under 40 Caucasian individuals from Russia, aged roughly 6 to 95 years, who were systemically healthy. Each donor gave 8 to 10 milliliters of peripheral blood, drawn into EDTA-treated Vacutainer tubes. Ficoll-Paque density-gradient centrifugation was used to isolate PBMCs, with at least 6.5 million per sample. Total RNA was extracted from PBMCs with Trizol reagent, with at least 6 micrograms obtained per sample. Naive CD45RAhigh/CD27high T cell percentages were measured by flow cytometry on a PBMC aliquot from every donor. Summary of the overall study and its limitations: Observed TCR beta diversity per million T cells fell roughly linearly with age, and a significant reduction was already apparent by age around 39. Estimates of total diversity based on one million sequenced T cells were considered lower bounds and underestimates. Compared with the aged group, more naive CD4+ T cells, fewer expanded clones and increased TCR diversity were shown by the long-lived group, suggesting age selection. The percentage of naive T cells measured by flow cytometry correlated strongly with observed TCR beta diversity. The CMV infection status of donors was not known, potentially confounding age-related changes in expanded clonotypes. Conclusive comparison of naive and antigen-experienced compartments was prevented by the profiling of bulk unsorted PBMCs.

In this sample, this clonotype turned up once. The antigen it binds to is not known. No base quality values were provided; no much bigger clone lies one nucleotide off. The protocol used for the library was 5' RACE. Sequencing took place on an Illumina HiSeq 2500. A second roughly 6 to 11 cycle PCR used a sample-barcoded 5' primer and a J-beta primer mix. A template-switch 5' adaptor carrying 12 random nucleotides introduced a unique molecular identifier onto each TCR beta cDNA molecule. Each sample yielded at least 2.5 million CDR3-containing paired-end reads. First-strand cDNA was synthesized from all RNA with the Mint cDNA synthesis kit, primed by a TRBC-specific oligonucleotide. All cDNA was treated with uracil-DNA glycosylase and then went through a first 18-cycle PCR with the universal primers M1SS and BC2_uni_R. Regarding the original processing steps: For normalization, 1 million high-quality reads were randomly selected from each sample, with every read carrying a distinct molecular identifier. Instead of being binned into consensus sequences, reads with shared molecular identifiers were discarded. MiTCR, run with a Q25 quality threshold and the strictest error-elimination algorithm, handled CDR3 identification, clonotype clustering and error correction. A nonparametric unseen species model with Euler transformation was used to estimate a lower bound on total TCR beta diversity. Through fastp at Q25 and MiXCR, TCRdb rebuilt clones from the public reads, retaining in-frame beta chains. Every entry covers one CDR3 protein and lists the most common genes and DNA from its rows. These V and J calls are TCRdb output, not the study's own analysis. The sample records roughly 1,800,000 distinct CDR3 sequences, around 50% of which are singletons. Of the sample, around 2.1% is held by the ten largest clones.

The receptor comes from a middle-aged woman in good health. Source material: blood. This receptor chain uses TRBV10-1 and TRBJ2-3; the best D guess is TRBD2, with 5 bases matching. The bases read TGCGCCAGCAGTGAGTCGATTGGAGGTAGCACAGATACGCAGTATTTT. Its translation reads: CASSESIGGSTDTQYF.